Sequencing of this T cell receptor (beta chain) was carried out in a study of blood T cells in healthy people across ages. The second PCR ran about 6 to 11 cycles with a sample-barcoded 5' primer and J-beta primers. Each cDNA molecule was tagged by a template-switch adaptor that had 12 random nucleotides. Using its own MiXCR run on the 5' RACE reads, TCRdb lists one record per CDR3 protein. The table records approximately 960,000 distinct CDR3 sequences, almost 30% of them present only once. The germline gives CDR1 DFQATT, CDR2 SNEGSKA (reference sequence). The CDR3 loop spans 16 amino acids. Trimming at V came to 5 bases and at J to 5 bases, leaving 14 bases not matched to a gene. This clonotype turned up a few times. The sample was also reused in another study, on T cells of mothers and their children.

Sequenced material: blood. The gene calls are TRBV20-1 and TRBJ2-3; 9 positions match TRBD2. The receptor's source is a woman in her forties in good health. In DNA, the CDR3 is TGCAGTGCTGCCCCAAGTACCGCGGGGGGGCAAGATACGCAGTATTTT. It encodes CSAAPSTAGGQDTQYF.